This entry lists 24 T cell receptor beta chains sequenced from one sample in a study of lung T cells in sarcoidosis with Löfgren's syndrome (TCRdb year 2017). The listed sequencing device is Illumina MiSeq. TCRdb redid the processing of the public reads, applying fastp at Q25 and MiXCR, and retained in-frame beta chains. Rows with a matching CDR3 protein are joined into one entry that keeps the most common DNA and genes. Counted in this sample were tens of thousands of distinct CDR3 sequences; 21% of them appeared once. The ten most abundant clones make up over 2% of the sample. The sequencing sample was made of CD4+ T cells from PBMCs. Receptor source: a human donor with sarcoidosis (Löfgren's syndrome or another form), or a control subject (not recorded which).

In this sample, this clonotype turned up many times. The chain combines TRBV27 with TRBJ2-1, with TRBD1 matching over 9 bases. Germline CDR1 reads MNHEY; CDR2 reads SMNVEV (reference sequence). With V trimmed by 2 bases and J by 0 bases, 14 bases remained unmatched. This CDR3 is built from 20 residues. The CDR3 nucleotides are TGTGCCAGCAGTTTAATATTATACAGGGGGCCACTAAACTCCTACAATGAGCAGTTCTTC. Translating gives CASSLILYRGPLNSYNEQFF.

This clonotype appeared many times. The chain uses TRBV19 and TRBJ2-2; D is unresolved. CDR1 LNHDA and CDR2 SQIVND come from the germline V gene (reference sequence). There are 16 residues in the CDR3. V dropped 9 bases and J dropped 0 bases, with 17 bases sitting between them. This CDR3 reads CASTKGFRANTGELFF. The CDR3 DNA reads TGTGCCAGCACAAAAGGATTCAGAGCGAACACCGGGGAGCTGTTTTTT.

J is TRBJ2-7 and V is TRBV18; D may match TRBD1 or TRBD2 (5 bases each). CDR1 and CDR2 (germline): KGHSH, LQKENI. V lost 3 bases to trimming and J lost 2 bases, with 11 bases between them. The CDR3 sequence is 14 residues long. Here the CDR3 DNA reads TGTGCCAGCTCACCGGGGACCGCGACCTACGAGCAGTACTTC. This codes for CASSPGTATYEQYF.

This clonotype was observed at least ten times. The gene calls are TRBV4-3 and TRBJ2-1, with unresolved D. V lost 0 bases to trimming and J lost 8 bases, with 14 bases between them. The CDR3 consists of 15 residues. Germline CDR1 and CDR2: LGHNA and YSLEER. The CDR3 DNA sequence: TGCGCCAGCAGCCAAGAGGGCCGGCCGCCAGATGAGCAGTTCTTC. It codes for CASSQEGRPPDEQFF.

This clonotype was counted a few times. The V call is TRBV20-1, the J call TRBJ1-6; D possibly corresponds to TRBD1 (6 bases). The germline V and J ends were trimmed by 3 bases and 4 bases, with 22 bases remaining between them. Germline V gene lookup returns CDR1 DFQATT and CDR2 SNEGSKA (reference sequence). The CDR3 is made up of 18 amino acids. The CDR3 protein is CSARGLRDTGNYNSPLHF. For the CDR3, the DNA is TGCAGTGCTAGGGGACTCAGGGACACCGGAAATTATAATTCACCCCTCCACTTT.

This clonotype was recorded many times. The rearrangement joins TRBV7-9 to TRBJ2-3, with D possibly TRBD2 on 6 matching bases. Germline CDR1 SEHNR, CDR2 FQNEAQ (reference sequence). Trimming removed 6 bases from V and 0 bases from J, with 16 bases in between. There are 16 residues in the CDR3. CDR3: CASSPGTHVSTDTQYF. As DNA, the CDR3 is TGTGCCAGCAGTCCCGGGACTCACGTTAGCACAGATACGCAGTATTTT.

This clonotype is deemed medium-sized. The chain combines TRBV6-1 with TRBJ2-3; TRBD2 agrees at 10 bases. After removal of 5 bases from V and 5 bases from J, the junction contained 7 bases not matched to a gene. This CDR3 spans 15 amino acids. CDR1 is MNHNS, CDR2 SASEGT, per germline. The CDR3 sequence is CASSQSGGAGDTQYF. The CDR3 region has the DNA TGTGCCAGCAGTCAAAGCGGGGGGGCAGGAGATACGCAGTATTTT.

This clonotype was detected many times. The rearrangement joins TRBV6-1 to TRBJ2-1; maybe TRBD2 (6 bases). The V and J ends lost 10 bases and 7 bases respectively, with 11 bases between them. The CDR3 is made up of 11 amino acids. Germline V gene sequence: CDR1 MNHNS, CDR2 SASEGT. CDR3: CATGRGNEQFF. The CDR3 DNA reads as TGTGCCACTGGGCGGGGTAATGAGCAGTTCTTC.

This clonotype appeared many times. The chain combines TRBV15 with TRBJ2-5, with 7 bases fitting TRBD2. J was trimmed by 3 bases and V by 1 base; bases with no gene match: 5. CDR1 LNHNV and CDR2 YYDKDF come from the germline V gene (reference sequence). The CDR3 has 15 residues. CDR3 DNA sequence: TGTGCCACCAGCAGAGTAGGGAGCGGGGAAGAGACCCAGTACTTC. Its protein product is CATSRVGSGEETQYF. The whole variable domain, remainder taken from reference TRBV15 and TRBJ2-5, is DAMVIQNPRYQVTQFGKPVTLSCSQTLNHNVMYWYQQKSSQAPKLLFHYYDKDFNNEADTPDNFQSRRPNTSFCFLDIRSPGLGDTAMYLCATSRVGSGEETQYFGPGTRLLVL.

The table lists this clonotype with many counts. CDR3 loop: CASSRTSGANTGELFF. Written as DNA, the CDR3 is TGTGCCAGCAGCCGGACTAGCGGGGCGAACACCGGGGAGCTGTTTTTT. The V and J genes are TRBV6-1 and TRBJ2-2; 12 positions agree with TRBD2. This CDR3 has 16 residues. With V trimmed by 6 bases and J by 0 bases, 2 bases remained unmatched. Germline V gives CDR1 MNHNS, CDR2 SASEGT.

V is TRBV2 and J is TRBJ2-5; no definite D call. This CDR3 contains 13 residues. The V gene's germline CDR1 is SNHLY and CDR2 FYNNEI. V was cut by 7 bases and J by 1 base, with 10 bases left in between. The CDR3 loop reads CASNETGQETQYF. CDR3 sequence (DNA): TGTGCCAGCAATGAGACGGGCCAAGAGACCCAGTACTTC.

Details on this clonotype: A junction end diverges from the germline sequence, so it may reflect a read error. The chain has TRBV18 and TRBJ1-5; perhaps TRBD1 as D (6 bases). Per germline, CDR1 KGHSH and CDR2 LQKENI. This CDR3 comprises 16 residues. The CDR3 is CASSPTGPYSSQPQHF. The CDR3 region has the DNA TGTGCCAGCTCACCGACAGGCCCATATAGCAGTCAGCCCCAGCATTTT.

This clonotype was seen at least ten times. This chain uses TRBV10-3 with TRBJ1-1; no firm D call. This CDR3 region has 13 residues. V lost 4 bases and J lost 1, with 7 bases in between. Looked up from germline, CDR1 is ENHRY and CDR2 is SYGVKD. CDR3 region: CAISGLPNTEAFF. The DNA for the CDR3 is TGTGCCATCAGTGGCCTGCCGAACACTGAAGCTTTCTTT.

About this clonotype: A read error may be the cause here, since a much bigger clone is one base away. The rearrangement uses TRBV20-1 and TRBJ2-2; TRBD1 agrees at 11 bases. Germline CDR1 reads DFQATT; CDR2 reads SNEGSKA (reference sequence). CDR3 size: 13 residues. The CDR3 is CSGGQGAAGEPFF. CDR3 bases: TGCAGTGGTGGACAGGGGGCGGCCGGGGAGCCGTTTTTT.

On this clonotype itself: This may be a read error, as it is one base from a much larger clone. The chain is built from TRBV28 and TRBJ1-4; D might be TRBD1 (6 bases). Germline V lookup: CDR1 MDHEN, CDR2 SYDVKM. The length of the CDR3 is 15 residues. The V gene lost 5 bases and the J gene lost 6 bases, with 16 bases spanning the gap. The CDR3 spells CASSLQTGGDEKLFF. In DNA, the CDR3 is TGTGCCAGCAGTCTCCAGACAGGAGGGGATGAAAAACTGTTTTTT.

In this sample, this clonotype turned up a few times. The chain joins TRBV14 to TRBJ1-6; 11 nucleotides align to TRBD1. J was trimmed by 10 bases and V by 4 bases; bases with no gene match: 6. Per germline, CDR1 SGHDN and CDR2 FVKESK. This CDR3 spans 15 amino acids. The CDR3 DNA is TGTGCCAGCAGCCTCCAGGACAGGGGGCAATCACCCCTCCACTTT. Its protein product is CASSLQDRGQSPLHF.

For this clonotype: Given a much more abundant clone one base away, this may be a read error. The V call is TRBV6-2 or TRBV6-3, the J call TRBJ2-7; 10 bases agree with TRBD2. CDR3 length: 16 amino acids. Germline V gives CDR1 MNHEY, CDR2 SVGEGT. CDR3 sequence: CAISPRTSGRLYEQYV. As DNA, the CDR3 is TGTGCCATCAGTCCGCGGACTAGCGGTCGGCTGTACGAGCAGTACGTC.

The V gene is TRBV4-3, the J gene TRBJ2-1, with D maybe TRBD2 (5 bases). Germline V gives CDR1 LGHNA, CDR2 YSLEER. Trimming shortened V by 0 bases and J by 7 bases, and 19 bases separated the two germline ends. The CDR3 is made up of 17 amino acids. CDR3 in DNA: TGCGCCAGCAGCCAAGATCGACGGGAATGGTCCTGGAATGAGCAGTTCTTC. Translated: CASSQDRREWSWNEQFF.

The CDR3 reads CASNLTGTGRPYEQYF. DNA for the CDR3: TGTGCCAGCAACCTAACGGGGACAGGGAGGCCCTACGAGCAGTACTTC. The chain recombines TRBV12-3 or TRBV12-4 with TRBJ2-7; 9 bases match TRBD1. V dropped 7 bases and J dropped 2; count of bases not matched to a gene: 12. CDR3 size: 16 residues.

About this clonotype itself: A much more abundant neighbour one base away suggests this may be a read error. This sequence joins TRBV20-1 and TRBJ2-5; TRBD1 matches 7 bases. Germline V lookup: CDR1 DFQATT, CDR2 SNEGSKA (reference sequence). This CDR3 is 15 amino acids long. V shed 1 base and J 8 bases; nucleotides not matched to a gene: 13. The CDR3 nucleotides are TGCAGTGCTAGAGCCTGGGGGACAGCCAAGAGAACCCAGTACTTC. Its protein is CSARAWGTAKRTQYF.

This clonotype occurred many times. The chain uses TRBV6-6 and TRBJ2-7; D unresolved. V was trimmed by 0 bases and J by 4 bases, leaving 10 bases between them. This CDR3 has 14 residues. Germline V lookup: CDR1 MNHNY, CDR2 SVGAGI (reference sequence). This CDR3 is CASSYSRSRYEQYV. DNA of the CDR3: TGTGCCAGCAGTTACTCGAGGTCGAGGTACGAGCAGTACGTC.

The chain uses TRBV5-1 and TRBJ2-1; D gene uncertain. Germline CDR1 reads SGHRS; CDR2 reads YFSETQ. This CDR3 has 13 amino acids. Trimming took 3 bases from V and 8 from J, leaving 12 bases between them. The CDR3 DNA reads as TGCGCCAGCAGCTCAGACGGATTCTATGAGCAGTTCTTC. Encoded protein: CASSSDGFYEQFF.

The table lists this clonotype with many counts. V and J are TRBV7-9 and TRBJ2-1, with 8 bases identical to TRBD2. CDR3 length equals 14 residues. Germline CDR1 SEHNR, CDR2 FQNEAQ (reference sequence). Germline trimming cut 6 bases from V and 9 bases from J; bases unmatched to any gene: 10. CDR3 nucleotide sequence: TGTGCCAGCAGTTATTCGGGACTAGAGGCTGAGCAGTTCTTC. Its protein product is CASSYSGLEAEQFF. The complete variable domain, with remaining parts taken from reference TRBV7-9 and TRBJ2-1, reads DTGVSQNPRHKITKRGQNVTFRCDPISEHNRLYWYRQTLGQGPEFLTYFQNEAQLEKSRLLSDRFSAERPKGSFSTLEIQRTEQGDSAMYLCASSYSGLEAEQFFGPGTRLTVL.

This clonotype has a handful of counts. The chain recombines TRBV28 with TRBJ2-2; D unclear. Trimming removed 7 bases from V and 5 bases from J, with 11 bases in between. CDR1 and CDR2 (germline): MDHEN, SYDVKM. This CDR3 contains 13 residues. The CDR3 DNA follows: TGTGCCAGCACTCTTAAGATTACCGGGGAGCTGTTTTTT. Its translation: CASTLKITGELFF.